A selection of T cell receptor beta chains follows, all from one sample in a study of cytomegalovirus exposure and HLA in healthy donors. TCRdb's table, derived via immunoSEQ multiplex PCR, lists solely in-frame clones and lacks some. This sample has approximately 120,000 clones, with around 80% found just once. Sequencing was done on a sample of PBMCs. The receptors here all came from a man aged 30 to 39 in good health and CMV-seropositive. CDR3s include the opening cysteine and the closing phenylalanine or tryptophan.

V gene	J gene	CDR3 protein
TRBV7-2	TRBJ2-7	CASSLSGGRDEQYF
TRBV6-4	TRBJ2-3	CASSSEGGNTDTQYF
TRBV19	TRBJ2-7	CASSIREHSYEQYF
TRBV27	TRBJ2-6	CASSSGQGSGGANVLTF
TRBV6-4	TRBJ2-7	CASSGQVGYEQYF
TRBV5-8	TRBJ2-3	CASSLAGRGTQYF
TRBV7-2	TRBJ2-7	CASSLARLSYEQYF
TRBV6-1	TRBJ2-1	CASSEGQATYNEQFF
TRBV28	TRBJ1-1	CASKPSPGGLAEAFF
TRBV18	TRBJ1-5	CASSPTAGRNSQPQHF
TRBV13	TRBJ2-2	CASSLGLDLVTGELFF
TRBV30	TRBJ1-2	CAWSYPGGTGGYTF
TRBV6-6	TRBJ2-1	CASSYSGTSGGVLGFF
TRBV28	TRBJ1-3	CASSPTARYTIYF
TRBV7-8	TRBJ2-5	CAGGASFATEETQYF
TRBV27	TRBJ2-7	CASSLGPSGREFEQYF
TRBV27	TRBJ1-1	CASSPRTGGTEAFF
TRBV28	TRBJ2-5	CASSQQGQETQYF
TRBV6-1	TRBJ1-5	CASSGQKALGQPQHF
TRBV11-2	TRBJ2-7	CASTADRGLYEQYF
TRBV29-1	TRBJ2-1	CSVEDYRGNEQFF